A selection of T cell receptor beta chains follows, all from one sample in a study of blood T cell repertoires in COVID-19. The method was immunoSEQ multiplex PCR; TCRdb's version includes in-frame clones alone and lacks a portion of them. The table records a few hundred thousand clones, 75% to 85% of them present only once. The sample was peripheral blood. All receptors derive from a woman younger than 45 with COVID-19, enrolled during active disease. Both conserved end residues are part of each CDR3. D genes are given only for firm matches.

TRBD1	TRBV2	TRBJ1-2	TGTGCCAGCAGTGGGGACAGCGACTATGGCTACACCTTC	CASSGDSDYGYTF
.	TRBV30	TRBJ2-7	TGTGCCTGGAAGAACAGGGTTTCAAGGGAGCAGTACTTC	CAWKNRVSREQYF
.	TRBV7-9	TRBJ2-1	TGTGCCAGCACCGTGTCTGGACAGACCAATGAGCAGTTCTTC	CASTVSGQTNEQFF
.	TRBV6-2/TRBV6-3	TRBJ1-2	TGTGCCAGCAGTTACGAGGGGGGGACCGGCTACACCTTC	CASSYEGGTGYTF
.	TRBV29-1	TRBJ2-7	TGCAGCGCACGGGACATGACCTACGAGCAGTACTTC	CSARDMTYEQYF
.	TRBV28	TRBJ1-5	TGTGCCAGCAGTACGGGTGCTCAGCCCCAGCATTTT	CASSTGAQPQHF
TRBD1	TRBV7-2	TRBJ1-5	TGTGCCAGCAGCATTTGGGACAGTAGCAATCAGCCCCAGCATTTT	CASSIWDSSNQPQHF
.	TRBV7-8	TRBJ1-1	TGTGCCAGCAGTCCCAATAGGAACACTGAAGCTTTCTTT	CASSPNRNTEAFF
.	TRBV29-1	TRBJ1-1	TGCAGCGTTGGAAAAGGGGGTGTGAACACTGAAGCTTTCTTT	CSVGKGGVNTEAFF
TRBD1	TRBV6-6	TRBJ1-1	TGTGCCACCACAGGGGAGTCAAAAGCTTTCTTT	CATTGESKAFF